A selection of T cell receptor beta chains follows, all from one sample in a study of blood T cell repertoires in COVID-19. Using immunoSEQ multiplex PCR, the repertoire was profiled, and TCRdb retains in-frame clones only, with some absent. The profile shows around 160,000 clones, roughly 80% of them singletons. Input material: peripheral blood. Receptor source: a woman of 80 years or more with acute or convalescent COVID-19. The conserved cysteine and the conserved F or W are not part of the CDR3 here. Clone size, where shown, is once, few, many, or a class for clones that have expanded.

v_call	clone_size	cdr3_aa
TRBV28	.	ASSLAGQGYYQPQH
TRBV28	.	ASSQQGEEQY
TRBV28	few	ASSSRQPQH
TRBV3-1/TRBV3-2	.	ASSQSGNYGYT
TRBV20-1	.	SASRQGDGEQY
TRBV7-3	.	ASSRGGDHSGTQY
TRBV7-9	medium-sized	ASSRQGGTDTQY
TRBV19	few	ASSILSGRAYEQY
TRBV5-4	.	ASSPAAGTDTQY
TRBV13	.	ASGAGLSSYNEQF
TRBV2	.	ASRFPGQGVAGANVLT
TRBV28	.	ASQLVAGSLH
TRBV3-1/TRBV3-2	.	ASSQRGFNNEQF
TRBV4-2	.	ASSQLNRGRGTQY
TRBV7-9	.	ASSPQTGQPSPYEQY
TRBV21-1	.	ASTFPWTGLNTEAF
TRBV18	.	ASSSRGGGTYEQY
TRBV27	.	ASSFRSGSRSGRQF
TRBV12-3/TRBV12-4	.	ASSLANTEAF
TRBV9	.	ASSVATGPNSPLH
TRBV6-6	.	ASRPPGQGRSPLH
TRBV3-1/TRBV3-2	.	ASSQVDRIDYEQY
TRBV3-1/TRBV3-2	.	ASSPSGGGLAGIPYEQY
TRBV18	.	ASSSRTSGDEQY
TRBV6-5	.	ASSRNRGNTEAF
TRBV12-3/TRBV12-4	.	ASSPGGGEKLF
TRBV30	.	AWSLTYEQY
TRBV6-1	.	ASSDISGQGFYNEQF
TRBV6-5	.	ASSYSGQGANEQY
TRBV6-5	.	ASRTRASRETQY
TRBV30	.	AWSVEQGAFYGYT